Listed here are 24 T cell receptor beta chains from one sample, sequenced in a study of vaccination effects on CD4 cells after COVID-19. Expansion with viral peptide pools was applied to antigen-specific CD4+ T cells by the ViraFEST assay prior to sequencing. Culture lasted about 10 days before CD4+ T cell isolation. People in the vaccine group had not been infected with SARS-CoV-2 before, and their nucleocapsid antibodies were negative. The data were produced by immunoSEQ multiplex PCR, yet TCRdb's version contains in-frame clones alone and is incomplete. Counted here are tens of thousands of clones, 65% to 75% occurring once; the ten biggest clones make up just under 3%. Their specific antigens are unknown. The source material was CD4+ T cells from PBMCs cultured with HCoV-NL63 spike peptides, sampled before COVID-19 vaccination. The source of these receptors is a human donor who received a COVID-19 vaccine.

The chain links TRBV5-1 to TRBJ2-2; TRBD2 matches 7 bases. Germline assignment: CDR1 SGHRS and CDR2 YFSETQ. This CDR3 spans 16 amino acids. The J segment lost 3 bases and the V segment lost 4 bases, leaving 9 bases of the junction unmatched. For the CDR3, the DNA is TGCGCCAGCAGCGTTAGGTTTGCGGGGGACACCGGGGAGCTGTTTTTT. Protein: CASSVRFAGDTGELFF.

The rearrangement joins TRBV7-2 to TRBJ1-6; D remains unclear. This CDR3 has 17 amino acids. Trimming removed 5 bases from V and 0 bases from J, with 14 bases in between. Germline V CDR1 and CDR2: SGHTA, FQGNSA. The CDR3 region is CASSLSGRSSYNSPLHF. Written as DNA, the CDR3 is TGTGCCAGCAGCCTGTCGGGTCGGAGCTCCTATAATTCACCCCTCCACTTT.

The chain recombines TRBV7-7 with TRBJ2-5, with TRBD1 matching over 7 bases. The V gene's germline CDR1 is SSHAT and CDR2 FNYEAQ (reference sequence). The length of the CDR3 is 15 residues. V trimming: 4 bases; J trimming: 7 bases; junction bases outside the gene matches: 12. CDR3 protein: CASSSGQAVQVTQYF. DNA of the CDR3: TGTGCCAGCAGCTCTGGACAGGCGGTCCAGGTGACCCAGTACTTC.

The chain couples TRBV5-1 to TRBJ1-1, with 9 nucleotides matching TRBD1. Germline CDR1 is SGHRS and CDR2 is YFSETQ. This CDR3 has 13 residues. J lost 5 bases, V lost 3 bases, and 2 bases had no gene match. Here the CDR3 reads CASSWDRETEAFF. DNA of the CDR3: TGCGCCAGCAGCTGGGACAGGGAGACTGAAGCTTTCTTT.

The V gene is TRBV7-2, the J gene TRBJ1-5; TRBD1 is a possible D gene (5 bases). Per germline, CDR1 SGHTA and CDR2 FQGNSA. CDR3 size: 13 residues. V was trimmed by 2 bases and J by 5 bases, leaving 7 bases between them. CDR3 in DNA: TGTGCCAGCAGCTTACAGGGTGATCAGCCCCAGCATTTT. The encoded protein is CASSLQGDQPQHF.

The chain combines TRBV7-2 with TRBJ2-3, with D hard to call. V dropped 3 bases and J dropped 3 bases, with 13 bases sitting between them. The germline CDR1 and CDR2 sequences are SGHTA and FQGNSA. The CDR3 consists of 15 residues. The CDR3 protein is CASSFSAVNTDTQYF. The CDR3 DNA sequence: TGTGCCAGCAGCTTTTCGGCAGTGAATACAGATACGCAGTATTTT.

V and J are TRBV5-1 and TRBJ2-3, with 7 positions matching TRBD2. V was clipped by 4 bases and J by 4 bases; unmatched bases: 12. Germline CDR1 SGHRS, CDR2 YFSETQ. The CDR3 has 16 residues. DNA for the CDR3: TGCGCCAGCAGCCCCCCAGGTACGGCGGGGGCAGATACGCAGTATTTT. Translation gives CASSPPGTAGADTQYF.

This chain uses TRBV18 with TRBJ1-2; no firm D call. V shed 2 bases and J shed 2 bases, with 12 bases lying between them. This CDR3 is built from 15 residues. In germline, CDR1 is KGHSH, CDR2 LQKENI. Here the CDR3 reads CASSPVPETNYGYTF. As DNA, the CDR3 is TGTGCCAGCTCACCAGTTCCGGAGACAAACTATGGCTACACCTTC. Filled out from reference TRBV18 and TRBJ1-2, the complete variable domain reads NAGVMQNPRHLVRRRGQEARLRCSPMKGHSHVYWYRQLPEEGLKFMVYLQKENIIDESGMPKERFSAEFPKEGPSILRIQQVVRGDSAAYFCASSPVPETNYGYTFGSGTRLTVV.

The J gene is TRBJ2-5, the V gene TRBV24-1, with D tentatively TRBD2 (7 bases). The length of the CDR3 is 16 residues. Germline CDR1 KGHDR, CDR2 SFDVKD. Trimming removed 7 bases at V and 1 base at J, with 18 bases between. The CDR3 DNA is TGTGCCACCAGCCCCGTGGGTGCGGGGGCCCAAGAGACCCAGTACTTC. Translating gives CATSPVGAGAQETQYF.

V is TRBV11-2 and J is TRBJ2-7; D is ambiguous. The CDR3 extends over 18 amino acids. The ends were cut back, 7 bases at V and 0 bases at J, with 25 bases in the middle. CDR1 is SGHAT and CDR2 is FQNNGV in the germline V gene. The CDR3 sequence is CASIPPPAGRLNSYEQYV. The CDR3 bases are TGTGCCAGCATCCCTCCTCCCGCCGGGCGGCTGAACTCCTACGAGCAGTACGTC.

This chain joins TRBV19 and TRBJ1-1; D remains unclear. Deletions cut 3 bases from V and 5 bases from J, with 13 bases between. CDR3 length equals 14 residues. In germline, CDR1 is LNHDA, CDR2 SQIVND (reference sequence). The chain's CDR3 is CASSIRSIATEAFF. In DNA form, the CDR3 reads TGTGCCAGTAGTATTCGGAGTATAGCAACTGAAGCTTTCTTT.

DNA of the CDR3: TGTGCCAGCAGCCGGGACGGGACCACAGATACGCAGTATTTT. Amino acids: CASSRDGTTDTQYF. The J gene is TRBJ2-3, the V gene TRBV3-1 (or the pseudogene TRBV3-2); the D call may be TRBD1 or TRBD2 (5 bases each). Looked up from germline, CDR1 is LGHDT and CDR2 is YNNKEL (reference sequence). V lost 4 bases, J lost 2 bases, and 10 bases lay in between. The CDR3 is 14 amino acids.

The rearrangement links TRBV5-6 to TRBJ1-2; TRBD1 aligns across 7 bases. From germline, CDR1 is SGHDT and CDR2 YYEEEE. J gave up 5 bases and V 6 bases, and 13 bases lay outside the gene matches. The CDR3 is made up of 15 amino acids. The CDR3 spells CASTPNMGQLYGYTF. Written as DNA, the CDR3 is TGTGCCAGCACGCCTAATATGGGACAGCTTTATGGCTACACCTTC. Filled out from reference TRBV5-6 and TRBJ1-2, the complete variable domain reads DAGVTQSPTHLIKTRGQQVTLRCSPKSGHDTVSWYQQALGQGPQFIFQYYEEEERQRGNFPDRFSGHQFPNYSSELNVNALLLGDSALYLCASTPNMGQLYGYTFGSGTRLTVV.

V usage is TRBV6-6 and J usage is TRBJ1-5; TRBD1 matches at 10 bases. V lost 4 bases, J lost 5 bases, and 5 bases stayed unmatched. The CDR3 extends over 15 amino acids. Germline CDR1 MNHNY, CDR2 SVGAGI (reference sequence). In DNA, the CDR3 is TGTGCCAGCAGTTTCGGACAGGGGGGTGATCAGCCCCAGCATTTT. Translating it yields CASSFGQGGDQPQHF.

The CDR3 nucleotides read TGTGCCAGCAGCCAAGAATCCAGGGGGCTTGGAAACACCATATATTTT. This sequence encodes CASSQESRGLGNTIYF. This rearrangement joins TRBV3-1 (or the pseudogene TRBV3-2) to TRBJ1-3, with 8 bases that match TRBD1. Per germline, CDR1 LGHDT and CDR2 YNNKEL (reference sequence). The CDR3 extends over 16 amino acids. The V gene end was trimmed by 0 bases and the J gene end by 3 bases; junction bases not matched to a gene: 4.

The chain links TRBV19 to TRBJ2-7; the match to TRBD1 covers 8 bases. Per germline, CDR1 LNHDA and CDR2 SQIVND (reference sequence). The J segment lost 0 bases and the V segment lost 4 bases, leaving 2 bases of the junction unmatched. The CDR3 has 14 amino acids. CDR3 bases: TGTGCCAGTAGTAGGACAGGGAGCTCCTACGAGCAGTACGTC. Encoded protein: CASSRTGSSYEQYV.

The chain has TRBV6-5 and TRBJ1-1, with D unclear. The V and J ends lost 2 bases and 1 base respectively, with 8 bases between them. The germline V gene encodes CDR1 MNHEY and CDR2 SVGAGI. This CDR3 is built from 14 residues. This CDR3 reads CASSYVRTNTEAFF. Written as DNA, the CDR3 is TGTGCCAGCAGTTACGTGAGGACGAACACTGAAGCTTTCTTT.

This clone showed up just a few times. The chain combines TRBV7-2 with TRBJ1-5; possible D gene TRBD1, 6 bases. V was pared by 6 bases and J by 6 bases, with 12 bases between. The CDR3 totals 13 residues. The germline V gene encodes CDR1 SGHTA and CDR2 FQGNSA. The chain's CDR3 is CASSSGESQPQHF. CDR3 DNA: TGTGCCAGCAGTTCAGGGGAGTCTCAGCCCCAGCATTTT.

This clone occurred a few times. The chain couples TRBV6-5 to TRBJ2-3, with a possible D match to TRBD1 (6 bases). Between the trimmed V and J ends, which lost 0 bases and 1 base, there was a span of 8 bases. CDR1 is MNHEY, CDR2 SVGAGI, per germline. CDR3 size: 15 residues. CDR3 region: CASSYSAGGTDTQYF. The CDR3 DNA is TGTGCCAGCAGTTACTCGGCAGGGGGCACAGATACGCAGTATTTT.

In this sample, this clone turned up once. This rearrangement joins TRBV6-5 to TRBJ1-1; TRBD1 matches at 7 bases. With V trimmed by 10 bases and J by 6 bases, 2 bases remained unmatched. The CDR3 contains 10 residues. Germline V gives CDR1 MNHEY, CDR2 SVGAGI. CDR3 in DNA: TGTGCCATCGACAGGGCTGAAGCTTTCTTT. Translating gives CAIDRAEAFF.

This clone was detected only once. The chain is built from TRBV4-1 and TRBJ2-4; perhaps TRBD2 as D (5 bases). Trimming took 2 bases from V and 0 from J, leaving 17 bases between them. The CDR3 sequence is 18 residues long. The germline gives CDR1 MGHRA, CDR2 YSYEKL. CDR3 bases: TGCGCCAGCAGCCAATTGATCTTCCTCCGGGAAGCCAAAAACATTCAGTACTTC. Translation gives CASSQLIFLREAKNIQYF.

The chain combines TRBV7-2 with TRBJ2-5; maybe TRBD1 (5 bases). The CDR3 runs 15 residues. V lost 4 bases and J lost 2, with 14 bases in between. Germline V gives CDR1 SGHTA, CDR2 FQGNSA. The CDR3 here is CASSSQGLAQETQYF. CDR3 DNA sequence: TGTGCCAGCAGCTCGCAGGGTTTGGCACAAGAGACCCAGTACTTC. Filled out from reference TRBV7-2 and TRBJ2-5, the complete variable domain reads GAGVSQSPSNKVTEKGKDVELRCDPISGHTALYWYRQSLGQGLEFLIYFQGNSAPDKSGLPSDRFSAERTGGSVSTLTIQRTQQEDSAVYLCASSSQGLAQETQYFGPGTRLLVL.

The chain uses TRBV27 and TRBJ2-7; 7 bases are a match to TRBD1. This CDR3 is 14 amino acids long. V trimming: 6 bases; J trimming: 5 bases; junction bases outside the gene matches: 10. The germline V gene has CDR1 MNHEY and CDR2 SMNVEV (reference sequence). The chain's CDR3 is CASRRNRGGDEQYV. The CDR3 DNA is TGTGCCAGCAGACGAAACAGGGGTGGGGACGAGCAGTACGTC.

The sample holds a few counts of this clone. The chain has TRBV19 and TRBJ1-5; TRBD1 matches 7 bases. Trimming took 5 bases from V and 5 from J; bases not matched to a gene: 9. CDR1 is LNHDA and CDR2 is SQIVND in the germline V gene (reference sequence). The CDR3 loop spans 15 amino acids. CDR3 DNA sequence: TGTGCCAGTAGTCTCCGGGGGACAGAACATCAGCCCCAGCATTTT. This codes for CASSLRGTEHQPQHF.